This section outlines one T cell receptor (beta chain) sequence together with its context. Its target is not known. The germline V gene has CDR1 SQVTM and CDR2 ANQGSEA. The CDR3 consists of 15 residues. Trimming cost V 2 bases and J 2 bases, with 15 bases left between them. This entry is derived from a study of T cells in Graves' hyperthyroidism and ophthalmopathy. Study observations and caveats: The model anticipated ophthalmopathy a median approximately 6.6 months pre-onset. Classification by a 13 V-J model distinguished ophthalmopathy from stable hyperthyroidism.

Uncontrolled infection, other autoimmune disease, pregnancy and lactation each barred patients from inclusion. RNA transcripts were the template for amplifying TCR beta CDR3 regions. TCR CDR3 underwent first-round RT-PCR with the HTBI primer set. TCRdb independently ran MiXCR on the multiplex PCR reads; one entry per CDR3 protein. This sample has just over 550,000 distinct CDR3 sequences, with more than 45% found just once. The chain uses TRBV29-1 and TRBJ1-2; D is unresolved. Sequenced material: peripheral blood or thyroid tissue (not recorded which). This clonotype was obtained from a woman aged 18-29 years with Graves' hyperthyroidism. The CDR3 DNA sequence: TGCAGCGTTGAATGGGCTGAGGGATTCAACTATGGCTACACCTTC. This translates into CSVEWAEGFNYGYTF.